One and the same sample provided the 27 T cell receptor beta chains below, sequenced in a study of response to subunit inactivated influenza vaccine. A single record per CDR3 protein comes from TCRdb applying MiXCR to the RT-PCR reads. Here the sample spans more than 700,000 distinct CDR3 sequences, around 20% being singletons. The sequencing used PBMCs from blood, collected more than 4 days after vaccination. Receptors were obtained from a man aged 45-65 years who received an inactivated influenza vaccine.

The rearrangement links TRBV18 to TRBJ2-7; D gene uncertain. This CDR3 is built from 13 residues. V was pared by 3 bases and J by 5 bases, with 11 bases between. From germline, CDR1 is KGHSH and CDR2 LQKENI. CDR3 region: CASSPNRRDEQYF. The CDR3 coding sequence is TGTGCCAGCTCACCCAACCGCCGGGACGAGCAGTACTTC.

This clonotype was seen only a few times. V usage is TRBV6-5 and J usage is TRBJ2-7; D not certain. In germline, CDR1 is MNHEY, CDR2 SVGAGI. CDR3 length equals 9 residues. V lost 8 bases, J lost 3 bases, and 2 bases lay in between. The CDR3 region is CASLYEQYF. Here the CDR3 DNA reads TGTGCCAGCCTCTACGAGCAGTACTTC.

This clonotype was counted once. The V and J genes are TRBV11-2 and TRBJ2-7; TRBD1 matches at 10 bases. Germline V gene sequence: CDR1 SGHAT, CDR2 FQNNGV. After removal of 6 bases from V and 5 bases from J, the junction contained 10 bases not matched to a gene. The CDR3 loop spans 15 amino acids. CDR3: CASSQGDRGINEQYF. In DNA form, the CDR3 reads TGTGCCAGCAGTCAGGGGGACAGGGGTATCAACGAGCAGTACTTC. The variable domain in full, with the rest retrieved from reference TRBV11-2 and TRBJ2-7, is EAGVAQSPRYKIIEKRQSVAFWCNPISGHATLYWYQQILGQGPKLLIQFQNNGVVDDSQLPKDRFSAERLKGVDSTLKIQPAKLEDSAVYLCASSQGDRGINEQYFGPGTRLTVT.

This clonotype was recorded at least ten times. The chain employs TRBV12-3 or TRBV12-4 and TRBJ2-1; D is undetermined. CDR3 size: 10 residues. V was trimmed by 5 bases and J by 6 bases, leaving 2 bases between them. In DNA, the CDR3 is TGTGCCAGCAGTCTCAATGAGCAGTTCTTC. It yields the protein CASSLNEQFF.

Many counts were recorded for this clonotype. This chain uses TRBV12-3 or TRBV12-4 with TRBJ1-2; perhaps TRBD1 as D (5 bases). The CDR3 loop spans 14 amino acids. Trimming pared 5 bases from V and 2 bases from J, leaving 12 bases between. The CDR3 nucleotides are TGTGCCAGCAGTCTGGGCAGGGCGAACTATGGCTACACCTTC. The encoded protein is CASSLGRANYGYTF.

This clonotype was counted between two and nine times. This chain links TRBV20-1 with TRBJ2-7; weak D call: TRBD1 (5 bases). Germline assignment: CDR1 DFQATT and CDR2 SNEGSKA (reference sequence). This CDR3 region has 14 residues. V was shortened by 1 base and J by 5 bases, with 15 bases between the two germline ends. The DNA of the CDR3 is TGCAGTGCTAGAGTTCCAGGGTATGGCGACGAGCAGTACTTC. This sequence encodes CSARVPGYGDEQYF.

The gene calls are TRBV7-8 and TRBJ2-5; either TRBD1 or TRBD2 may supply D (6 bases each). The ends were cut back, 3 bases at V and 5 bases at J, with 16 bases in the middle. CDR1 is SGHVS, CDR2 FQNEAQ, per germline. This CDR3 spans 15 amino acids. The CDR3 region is CASSLVARGRETQYF. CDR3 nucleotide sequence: TGTGCCAGCAGCTTGGTAGCTAGGGGGAGGGAGACCCAGTACTTC.

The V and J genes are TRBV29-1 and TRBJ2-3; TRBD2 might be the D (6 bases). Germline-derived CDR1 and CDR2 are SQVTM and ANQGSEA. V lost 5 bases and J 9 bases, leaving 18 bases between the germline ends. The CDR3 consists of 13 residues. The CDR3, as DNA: TGCAGCGTTAGGACGGGAGTTGAACGCACGCAGTATTTT. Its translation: CSVRTGVERTQYF.

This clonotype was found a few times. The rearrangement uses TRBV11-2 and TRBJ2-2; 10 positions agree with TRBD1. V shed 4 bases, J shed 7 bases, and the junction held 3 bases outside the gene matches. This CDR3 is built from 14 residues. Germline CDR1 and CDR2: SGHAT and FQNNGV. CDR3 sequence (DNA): TGTGCCAGCAGCTGGACAGGGGGTCTCGGGGAGCTGTTTTTT. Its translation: CASSWTGGLGELFF.

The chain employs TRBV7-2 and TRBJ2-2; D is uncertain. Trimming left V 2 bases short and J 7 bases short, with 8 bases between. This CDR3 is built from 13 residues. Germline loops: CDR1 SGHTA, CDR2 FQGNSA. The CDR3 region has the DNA TGTGCCAGCAGCTTAACCTCGGGCGGGGAGCTGTTTTTT. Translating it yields CASSLTSGGELFF.

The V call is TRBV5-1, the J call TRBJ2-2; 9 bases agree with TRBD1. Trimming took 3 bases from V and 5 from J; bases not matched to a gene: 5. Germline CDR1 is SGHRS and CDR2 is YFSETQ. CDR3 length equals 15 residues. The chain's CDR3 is CASSSGTGLTGELFF. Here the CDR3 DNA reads TGCGCCAGCAGCTCCGGGACAGGGTTAACCGGGGAGCTGTTTTTT.

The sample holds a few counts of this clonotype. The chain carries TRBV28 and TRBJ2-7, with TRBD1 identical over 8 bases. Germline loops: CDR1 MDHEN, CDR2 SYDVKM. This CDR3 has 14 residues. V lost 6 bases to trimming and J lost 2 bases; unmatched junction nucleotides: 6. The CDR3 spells CASRGTGKPYEQYF. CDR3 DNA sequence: TGTGCCAGCAGGGGGACAGGAAAACCCTACGAGCAGTACTTC.

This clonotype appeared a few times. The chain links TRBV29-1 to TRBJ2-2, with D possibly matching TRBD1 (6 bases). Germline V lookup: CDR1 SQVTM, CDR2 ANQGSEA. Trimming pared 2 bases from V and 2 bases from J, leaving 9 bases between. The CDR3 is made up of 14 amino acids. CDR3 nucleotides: TGCAGCGTTGAAACAGGGCTTAACACCGGGGAGCTGTTTTTT. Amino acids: CSVETGLNTGELFF.

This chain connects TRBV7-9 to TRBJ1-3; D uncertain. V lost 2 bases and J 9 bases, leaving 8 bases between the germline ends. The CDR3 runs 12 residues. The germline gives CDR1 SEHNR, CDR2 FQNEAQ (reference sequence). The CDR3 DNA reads TGTGCCAGCAGCTTAAGTCCTAGCACCATATATTTT. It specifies CASSLSPSTIYF.

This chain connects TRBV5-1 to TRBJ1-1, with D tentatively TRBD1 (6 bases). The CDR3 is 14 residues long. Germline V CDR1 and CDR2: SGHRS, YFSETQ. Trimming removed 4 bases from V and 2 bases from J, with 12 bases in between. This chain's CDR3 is CASSIDRPNTEAFF. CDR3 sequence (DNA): TGCGCCAGCAGCATAGACAGGCCAAACACTGAAGCTTTCTTT.

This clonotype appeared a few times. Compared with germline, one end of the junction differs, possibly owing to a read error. The chain's CDR3 is CASSRYLLASSNEQFF. The CDR3 DNA sequence: TGTGCCAGCAGCCGATATTTGTTAGCCTCCTCCAATGAGCAGTTCTTC. This rearrangement joins TRBV14 to TRBJ2-1; D ambiguous. The CDR3 covers 16 residues. Germline loops: CDR1 SGHDN, CDR2 FVKESK.

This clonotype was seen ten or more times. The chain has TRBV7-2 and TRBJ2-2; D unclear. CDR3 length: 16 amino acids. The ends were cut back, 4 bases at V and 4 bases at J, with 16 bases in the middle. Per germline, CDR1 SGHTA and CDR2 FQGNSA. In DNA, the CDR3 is TGTGCCAGCAGCTCTTTAGGCGGTGATGTCACCGGGGAGCTGTTTTTT. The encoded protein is CASSSLGGDVTGELFF.

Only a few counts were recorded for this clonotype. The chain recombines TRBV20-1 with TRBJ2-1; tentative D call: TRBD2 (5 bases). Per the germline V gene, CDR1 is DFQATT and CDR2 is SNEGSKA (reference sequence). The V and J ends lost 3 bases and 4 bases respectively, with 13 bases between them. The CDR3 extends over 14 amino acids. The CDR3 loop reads CSARGQQRYNEQFF. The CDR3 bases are TGCAGTGCTAGGGGTCAACAGCGGTACAATGAGCAGTTCTTC.

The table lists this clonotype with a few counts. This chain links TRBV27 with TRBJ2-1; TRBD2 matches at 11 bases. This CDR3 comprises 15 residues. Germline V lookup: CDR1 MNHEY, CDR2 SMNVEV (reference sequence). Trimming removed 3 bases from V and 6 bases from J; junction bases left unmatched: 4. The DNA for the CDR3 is TGTGCCAGCAGTTTCGCACTAGCGGGAGTCAATGAGCAGTTCTTC. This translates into CASSFALAGVNEQFF.

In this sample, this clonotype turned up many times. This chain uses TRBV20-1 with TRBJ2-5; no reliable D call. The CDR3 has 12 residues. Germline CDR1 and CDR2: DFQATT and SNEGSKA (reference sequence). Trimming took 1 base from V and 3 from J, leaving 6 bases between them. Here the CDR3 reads CSARGVKETQYF. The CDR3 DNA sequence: TGCAGTGCTAGAGGTGTAAAAGAGACCCAGTACTTC.

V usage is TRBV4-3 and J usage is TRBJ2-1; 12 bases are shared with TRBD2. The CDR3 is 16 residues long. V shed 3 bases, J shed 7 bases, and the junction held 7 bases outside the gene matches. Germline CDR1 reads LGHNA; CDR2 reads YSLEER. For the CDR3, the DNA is TGCGCCAGCAGCCAGCAAGGACTAGCGGGGAGAAATGAGCAGTTCTTC. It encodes CASSQQGLAGRNEQFF.

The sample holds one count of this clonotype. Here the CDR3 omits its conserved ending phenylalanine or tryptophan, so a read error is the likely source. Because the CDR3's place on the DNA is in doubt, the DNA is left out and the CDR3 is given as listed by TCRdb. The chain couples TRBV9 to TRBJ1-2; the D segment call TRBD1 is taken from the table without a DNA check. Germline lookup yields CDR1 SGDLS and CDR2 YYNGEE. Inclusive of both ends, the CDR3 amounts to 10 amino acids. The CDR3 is CASSLRTGGG.

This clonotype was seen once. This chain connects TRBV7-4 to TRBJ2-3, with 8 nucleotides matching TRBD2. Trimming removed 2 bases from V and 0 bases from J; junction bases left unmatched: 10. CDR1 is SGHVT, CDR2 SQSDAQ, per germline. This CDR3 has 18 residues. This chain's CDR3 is CASSLCYPAGASTDTQYF. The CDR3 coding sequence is TGTGCCAGCAGCTTATGTTATCCAGCGGGAGCCAGCACAGATACGCAGTATTTT.

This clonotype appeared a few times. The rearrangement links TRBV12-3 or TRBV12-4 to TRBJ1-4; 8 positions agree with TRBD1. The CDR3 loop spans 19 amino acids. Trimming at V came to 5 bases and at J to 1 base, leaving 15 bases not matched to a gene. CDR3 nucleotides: TGTGCCAGCAGTGGCGTAATAGGACAGGGAGTAGAAACTAATGAAAAACTGTTTTTT. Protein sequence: CASSGVIGQGVETNEKLFF.

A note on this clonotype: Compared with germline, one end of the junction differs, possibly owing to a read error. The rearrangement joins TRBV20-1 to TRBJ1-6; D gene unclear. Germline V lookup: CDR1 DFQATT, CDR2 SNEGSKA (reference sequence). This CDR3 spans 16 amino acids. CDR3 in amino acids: CSARAPTDSYNSPLLF. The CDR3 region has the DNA TGCAGTGCTAGAGCTCCTACAGACTCCTATAATTCACCCCTCCTCTTT.

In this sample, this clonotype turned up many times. The CDR3: CASSPNYEQYF. In nucleotides, the CDR3 is TGTGCCAGCAGCCCCAACTACGAGCAGTACTTC. The chain joins TRBV7-2 to TRBJ2-7, with D unclear. CDR1 SGHTA and CDR2 FQGNSA come from the germline V gene. This CDR3 comprises 11 residues. V was trimmed by 5 bases and J by 3 bases, leaving 5 bases between them.

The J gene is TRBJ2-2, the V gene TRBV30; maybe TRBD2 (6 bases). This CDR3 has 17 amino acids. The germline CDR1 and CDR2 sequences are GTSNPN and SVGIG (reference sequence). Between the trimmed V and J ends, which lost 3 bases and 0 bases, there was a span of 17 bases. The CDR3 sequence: CAWRRWSGRANTGELFF. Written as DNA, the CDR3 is TGTGCCTGGAGAAGATGGAGCGGGCGCGCGAACACCGGGGAGCTGTTTTTT. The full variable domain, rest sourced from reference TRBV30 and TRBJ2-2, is SQTIHQWPATLVQPVGSPLSLECTVEGTSNPNLYWYRQAAGRGLQLLFYSVGIGQISSEVPQNLSASRPQDRQFILSSKKLLLSDSGFYLCAWRRWSGRANTGELFFGEGSRLTVL.